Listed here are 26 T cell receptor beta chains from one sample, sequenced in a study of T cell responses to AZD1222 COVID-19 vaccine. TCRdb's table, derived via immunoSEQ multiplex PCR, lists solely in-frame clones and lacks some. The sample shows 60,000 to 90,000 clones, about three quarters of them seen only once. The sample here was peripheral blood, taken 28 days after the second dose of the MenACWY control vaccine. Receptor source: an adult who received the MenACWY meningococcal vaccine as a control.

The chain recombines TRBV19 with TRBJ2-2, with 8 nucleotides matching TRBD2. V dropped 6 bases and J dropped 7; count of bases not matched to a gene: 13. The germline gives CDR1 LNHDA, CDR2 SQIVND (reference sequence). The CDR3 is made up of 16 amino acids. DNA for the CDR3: TGTGCCAGTAGGGAATCGAGCGGGAGTATAATCGGGGAGCTGTTTTTT. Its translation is CASRESSGSIIGELFF.

CDR3: CASSLGGGFDSYEQYF. CDR3 sequence (DNA): TGTGCCAGCAGCTTAGGGGGCGGATTCGACTCCTACGAGCAGTACTTC. The chain uses TRBV7-2 and TRBJ2-7; a weak D match, TRBD1 (5 bases). The germline V gene has CDR1 SGHTA and CDR2 FQGNSA. The CDR3 extends over 16 amino acids. V lost 1 base to trimming and J lost 0 bases, with 13 bases between them. The variable domain in full, with the rest retrieved from reference TRBV7-2 and TRBJ2-7, is GAGVSQSPSNKVTEKGKDVELRCDPISGHTALYWYRQSLGQGLEFLIYFQGNSAPDKSGLPSDRFSAERTGGSVSTLTIQRTQQEDSAVYLCASSLGGGFDSYEQYFGPGTRLTVT.

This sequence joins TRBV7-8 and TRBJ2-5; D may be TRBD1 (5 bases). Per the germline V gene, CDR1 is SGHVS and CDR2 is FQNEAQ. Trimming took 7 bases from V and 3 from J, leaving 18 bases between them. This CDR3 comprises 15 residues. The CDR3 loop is CASTLTGSPKETQYF. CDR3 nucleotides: TGTGCCAGCACCCTTACAGGCTCCCCTAAAGAGACCCAGTACTTC.

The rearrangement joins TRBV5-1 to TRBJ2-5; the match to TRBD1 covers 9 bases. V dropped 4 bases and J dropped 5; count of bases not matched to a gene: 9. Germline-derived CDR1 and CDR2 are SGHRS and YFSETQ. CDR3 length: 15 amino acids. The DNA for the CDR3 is TGCGCCAGCAGCCTATCACAGGGGGCCGAGGAGACCCAGTACTTC. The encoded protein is CASSLSQGAEETQYF.

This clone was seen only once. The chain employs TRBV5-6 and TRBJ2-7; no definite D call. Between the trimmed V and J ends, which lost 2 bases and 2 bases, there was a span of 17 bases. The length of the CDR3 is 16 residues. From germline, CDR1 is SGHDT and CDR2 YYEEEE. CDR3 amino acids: CASSFRTFDATYEQYF. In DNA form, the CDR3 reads TGTGCCAGCAGCTTTCGGACCTTTGACGCGACCTACGAGCAGTACTTC. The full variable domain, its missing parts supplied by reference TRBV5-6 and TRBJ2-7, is DAGVTQSPTHLIKTRGQQVTLRCSPKSGHDTVSWYQQALGQGPQFIFQYYEEEERQRGNFPDRFSGHQFPNYSSELNVNALLLGDSALYLCASSFRTFDATYEQYFGPGTRLTVT.

CDR3 nucleotide sequence: TGTGCCAGCAGTGGGAGCGGAGGCTACGAGCAGTACTTC. It yields the protein CASSGSGGYEQYF. The genes are TRBV2 and TRBJ2-7; maybe TRBD2 (5 bases). V lost 4 bases to trimming and J lost 3 bases, with 10 bases between them. CDR3 length equals 13 residues. Germline CDR1 SNHLY, CDR2 FYNNEI.

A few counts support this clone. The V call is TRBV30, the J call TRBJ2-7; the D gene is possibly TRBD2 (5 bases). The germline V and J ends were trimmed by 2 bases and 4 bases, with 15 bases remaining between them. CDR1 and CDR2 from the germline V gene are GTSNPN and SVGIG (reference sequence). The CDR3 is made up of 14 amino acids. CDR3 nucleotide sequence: TGTGCCTGGAGTCACCGGGTACGGGGTTACGAGCAGTACTTC. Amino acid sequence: CAWSHRVRGYEQYF.

DNA of the CDR3: TGTGCCAGCAGAAGGACTAGCGGGAGGAGTGATACGCAGTATTTT. Residues: CASRRTSGRSDTQYF. The chain carries TRBV28 and TRBJ2-3; the match to TRBD2 covers 14 bases. With V trimmed by 6 bases and J by 6 bases, 5 bases remained unmatched. This CDR3 is 15 amino acids long. Germline V gene sequence: CDR1 MDHEN, CDR2 SYDVKM. Based on the CDR3 plus reference TRBV28 and TRBJ2-3, the full variable domain is DVKVTQSSRYLVKRTGEKVFLECVQDMDHENMFWYRQDPGLGLRLIYFSYDVKMKEKGDIPEGYSVSREKKERFSLILESASTNQTSMYLCASRRTSGRSDTQYFGPGTRLTVL.

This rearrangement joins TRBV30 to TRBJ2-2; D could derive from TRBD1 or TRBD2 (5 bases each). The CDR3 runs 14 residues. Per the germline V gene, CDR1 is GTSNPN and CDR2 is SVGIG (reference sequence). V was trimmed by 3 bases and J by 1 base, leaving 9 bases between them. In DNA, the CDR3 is TGTGCCTGGAGGGGACGGAAGAACACCGGGGAGCTGTTTTTT. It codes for CAWRGRKNTGELFF. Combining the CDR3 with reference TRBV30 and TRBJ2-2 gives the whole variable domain SQTIHQWPATLVQPVGSPLSLECTVEGTSNPNLYWYRQAAGRGLQLLFYSVGIGQISSEVPQNLSASRPQDRQFILSSKKLLLSDSGFYLCAWRGRKNTGELFFGEGSRLTVL.

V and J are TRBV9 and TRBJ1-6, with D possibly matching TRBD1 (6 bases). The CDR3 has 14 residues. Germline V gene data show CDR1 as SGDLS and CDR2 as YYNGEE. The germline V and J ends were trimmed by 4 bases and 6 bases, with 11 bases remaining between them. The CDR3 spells CASSRTDGNSPLHF. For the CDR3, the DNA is TGTGCCAGCAGCAGGACAGATGGTAATTCACCCCTCCACTTT. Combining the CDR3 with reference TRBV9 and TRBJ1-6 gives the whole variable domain DSGVTQTPKHLITATGQRVTLRCSPRSGDLSVYWYQQSLDQGLQFLIQYYNGEERAKGNILERFSAQQFPDLHSELNLSSLELGDSALYFCASSRTDGNSPLHFGNGTRLTVT.

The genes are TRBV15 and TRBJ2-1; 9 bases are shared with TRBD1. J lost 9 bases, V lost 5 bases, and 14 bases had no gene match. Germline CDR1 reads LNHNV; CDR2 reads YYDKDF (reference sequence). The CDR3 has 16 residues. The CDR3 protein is CATSLNTAGQGVEQFF. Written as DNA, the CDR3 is TGTGCCACCAGCCTTAACACCGCGGGACAGGGAGTTGAGCAGTTCTTC.

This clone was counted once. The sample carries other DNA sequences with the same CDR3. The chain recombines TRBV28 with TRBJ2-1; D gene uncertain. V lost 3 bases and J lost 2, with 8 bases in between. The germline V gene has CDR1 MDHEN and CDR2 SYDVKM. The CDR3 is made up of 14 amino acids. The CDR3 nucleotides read TGTGCCAGCAGTTTGGGTCAGACCTACAATGAGCAGTTCTTC. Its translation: CASSLGQTYNEQFF.

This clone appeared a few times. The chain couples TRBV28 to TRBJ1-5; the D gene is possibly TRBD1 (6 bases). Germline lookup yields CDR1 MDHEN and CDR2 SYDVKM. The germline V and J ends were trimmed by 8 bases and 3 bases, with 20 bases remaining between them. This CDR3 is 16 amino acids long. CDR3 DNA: TGTGCCAGCCCATTAGGGGGGGGGATAGTCAATCAGCCCCAGCATTTT. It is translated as CASPLGGGIVNQPQHF.

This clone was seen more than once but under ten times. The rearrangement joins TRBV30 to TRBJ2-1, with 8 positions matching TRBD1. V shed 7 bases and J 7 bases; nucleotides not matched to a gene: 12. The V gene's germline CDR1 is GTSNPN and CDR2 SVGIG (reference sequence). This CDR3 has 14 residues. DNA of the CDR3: TGTGCCTTATCGGACAGGGCTTTTTCGAATGAGCAGTTCTTC. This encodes CALSDRAFSNEQFF.

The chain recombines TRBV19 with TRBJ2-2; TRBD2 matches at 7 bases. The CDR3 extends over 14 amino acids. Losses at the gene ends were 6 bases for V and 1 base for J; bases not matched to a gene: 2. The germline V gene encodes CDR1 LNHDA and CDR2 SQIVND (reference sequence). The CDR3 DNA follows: TGTGCCAGTAGCGGGAGGATGAACACCGGGGAGCTGTTTTTT. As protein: CASSGRMNTGELFF.

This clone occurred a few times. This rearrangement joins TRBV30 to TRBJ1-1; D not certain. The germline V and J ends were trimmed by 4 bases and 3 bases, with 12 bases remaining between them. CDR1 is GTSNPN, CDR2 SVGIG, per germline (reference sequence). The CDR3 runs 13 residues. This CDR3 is CAWIVNRYTEAFF. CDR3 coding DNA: TGTGCCTGGATAGTTAACCGGTACACTGAAGCTTTCTTT.

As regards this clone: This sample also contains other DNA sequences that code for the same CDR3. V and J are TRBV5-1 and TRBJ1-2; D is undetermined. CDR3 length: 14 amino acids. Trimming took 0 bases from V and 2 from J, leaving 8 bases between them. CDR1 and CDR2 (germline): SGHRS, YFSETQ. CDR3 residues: CASSLGTANYGYTF. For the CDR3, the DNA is TGCGCCAGCAGCTTGGGGACGGCGAACTATGGCTACACCTTC.

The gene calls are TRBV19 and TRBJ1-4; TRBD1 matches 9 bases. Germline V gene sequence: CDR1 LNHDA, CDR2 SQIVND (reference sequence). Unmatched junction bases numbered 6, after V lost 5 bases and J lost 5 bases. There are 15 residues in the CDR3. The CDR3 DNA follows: TGTGCCAGTAGTCAAGGACAGGGGCCAAATGAAAAACTGTTTTTT. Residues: CASSQGQGPNEKLFF.

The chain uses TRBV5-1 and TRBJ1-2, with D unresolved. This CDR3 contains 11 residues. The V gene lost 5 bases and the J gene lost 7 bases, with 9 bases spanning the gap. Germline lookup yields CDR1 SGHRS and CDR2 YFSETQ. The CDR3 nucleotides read TGCGCCAGCAGTTTGCCCCCTGGCTACACCTTC. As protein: CASSLPPGYTF. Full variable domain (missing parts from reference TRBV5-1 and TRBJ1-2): KAGVTQTPRYLIKTRGQQVTLSCSPISGHRSVSWYQQTPGQGLQFLFEYFSETQRNKGNFPGRFSGRQFSNSRSEMNVSTLELGDSALYLCASSLPPGYTFGSGTRLTVV.

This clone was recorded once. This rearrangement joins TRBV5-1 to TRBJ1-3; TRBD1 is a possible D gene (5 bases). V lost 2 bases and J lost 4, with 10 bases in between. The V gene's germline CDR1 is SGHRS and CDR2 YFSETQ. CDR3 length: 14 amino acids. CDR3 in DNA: TGCGCCAGCAGCTTCGCGGGGGACGGAAACACCATATATTTT. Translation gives CASSFAGDGNTIYF.

DNA for the CDR3: TGTGCCAGCAGCTTAGAGCCGGCCTTTAATGAAAAACTGTTTTTT. It encodes CASSLEPAFNEKLFF. The rearrangement uses TRBV7-6 and TRBJ1-4, with no clear D. Looked up from germline, CDR1 is SGHVS and CDR2 is FNYEAQ. V lost 1 base and J 4 bases, leaving 10 bases between the germline ends. The CDR3 spans 15 residues.

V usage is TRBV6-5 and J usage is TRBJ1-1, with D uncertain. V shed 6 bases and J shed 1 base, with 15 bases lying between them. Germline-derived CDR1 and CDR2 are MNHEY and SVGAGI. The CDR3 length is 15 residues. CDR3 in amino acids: CASRRVEAGNTEAFF. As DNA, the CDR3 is TGTGCCAGCAGGCGGGTTGAGGCAGGGAACACTGAAGCTTTCTTT.

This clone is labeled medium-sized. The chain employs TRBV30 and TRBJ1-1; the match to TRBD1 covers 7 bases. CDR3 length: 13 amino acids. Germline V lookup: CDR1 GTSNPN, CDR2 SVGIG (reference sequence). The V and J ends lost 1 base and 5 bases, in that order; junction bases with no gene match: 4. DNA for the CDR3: TGTGCCTGGAGTGCGGACAGGAGGACTGAAGCTTTCTTT. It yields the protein CAWSADRRTEAFF.

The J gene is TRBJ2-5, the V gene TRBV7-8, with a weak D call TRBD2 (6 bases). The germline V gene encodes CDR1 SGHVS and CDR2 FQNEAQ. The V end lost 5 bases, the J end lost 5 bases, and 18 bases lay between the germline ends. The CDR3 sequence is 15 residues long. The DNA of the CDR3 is TGTGCCAGCAGCCCCAACGGGACTCATGGGGAGACCCAGTACTTC. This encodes CASSPNGTHGETQYF.

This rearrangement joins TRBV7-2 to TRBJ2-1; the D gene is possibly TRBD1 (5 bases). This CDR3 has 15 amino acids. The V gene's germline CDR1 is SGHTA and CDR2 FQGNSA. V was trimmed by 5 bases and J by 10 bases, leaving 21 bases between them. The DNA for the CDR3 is TGTGCCAGCAGCCGCAGGGTATCGTCAGGACGGGAGCAGTTCTTC. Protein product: CASSRRVSSGREQFF.

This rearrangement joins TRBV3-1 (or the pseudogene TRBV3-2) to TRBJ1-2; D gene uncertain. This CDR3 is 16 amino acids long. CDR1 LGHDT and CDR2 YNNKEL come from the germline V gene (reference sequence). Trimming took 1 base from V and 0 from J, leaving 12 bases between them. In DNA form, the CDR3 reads TGTGCCAGCAGCCAAGGGCTGGCGAACTCTAACTATGGCTACACCTTC. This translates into CASSQGLANSNYGYTF.